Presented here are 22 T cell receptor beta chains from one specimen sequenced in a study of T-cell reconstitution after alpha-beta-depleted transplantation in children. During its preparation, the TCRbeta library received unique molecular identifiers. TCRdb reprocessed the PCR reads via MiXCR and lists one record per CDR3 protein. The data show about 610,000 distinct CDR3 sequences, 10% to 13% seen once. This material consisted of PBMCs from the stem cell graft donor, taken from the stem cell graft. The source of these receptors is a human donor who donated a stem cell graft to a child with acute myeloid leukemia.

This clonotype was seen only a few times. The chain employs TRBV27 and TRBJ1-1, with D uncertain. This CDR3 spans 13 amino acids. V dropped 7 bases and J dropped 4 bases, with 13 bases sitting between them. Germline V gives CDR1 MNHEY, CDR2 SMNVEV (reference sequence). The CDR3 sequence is CASNRLGSTEAFF. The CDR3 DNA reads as TGTGCCAGCAATCGGTTGGGGAGCACTGAAGCTTTCTTT.

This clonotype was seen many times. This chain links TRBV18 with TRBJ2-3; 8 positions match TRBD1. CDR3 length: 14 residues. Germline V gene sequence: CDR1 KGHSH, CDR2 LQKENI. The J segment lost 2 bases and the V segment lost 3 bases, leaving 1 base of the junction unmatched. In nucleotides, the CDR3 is TGTGCCAGCTCACCGCAGGGGGCCACAGATACGCAGTATTTT. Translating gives CASSPQGATDTQYF.

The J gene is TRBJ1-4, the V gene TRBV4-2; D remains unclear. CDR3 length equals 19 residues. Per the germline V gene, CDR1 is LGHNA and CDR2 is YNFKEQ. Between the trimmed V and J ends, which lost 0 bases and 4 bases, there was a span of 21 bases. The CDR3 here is CASSQEPPLEAGYNEKLFF. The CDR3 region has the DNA TGTGCCAGCAGCCAAGAACCTCCCTTGGAGGCGGGATATAATGAAAAACTGTTTTTT.

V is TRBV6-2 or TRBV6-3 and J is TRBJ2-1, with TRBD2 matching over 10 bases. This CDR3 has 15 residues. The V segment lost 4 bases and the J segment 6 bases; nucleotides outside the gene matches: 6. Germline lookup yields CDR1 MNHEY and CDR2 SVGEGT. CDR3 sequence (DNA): TGTGCCAGCAGTTTGGGACTAGCGCTCGCCAATGAGCAGTTCTTC. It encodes CASSLGLALANEQFF.

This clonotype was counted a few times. The CDR3 DNA reads as TGTGCCAGCAGTTTACAACAGGGGTATGAGCAGTACTTC. It translates to CASSLQQGYEQYF. The gene calls are TRBV6-5 and TRBJ2-7, with 7 bases fitting TRBD1. Trimming removed 4 bases from V and 7 bases from J; junction bases left unmatched: 7. CDR1 MNHEY and CDR2 SVGAGI come from the germline V gene. This CDR3 comprises 13 residues.

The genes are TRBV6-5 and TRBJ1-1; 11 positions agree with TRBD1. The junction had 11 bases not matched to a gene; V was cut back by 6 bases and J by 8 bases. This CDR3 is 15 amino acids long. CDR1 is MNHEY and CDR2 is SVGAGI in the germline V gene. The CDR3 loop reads CASRPLGTGGREAFF. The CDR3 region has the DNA TGTGCCAGCAGGCCTCTTGGGACAGGGGGTCGGGAAGCTTTCTTT.

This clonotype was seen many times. The CDR3 DNA reads TGTGCCAGCAGTGAACTCCCGACAGGGAAGGAGCAGTTCTTC. This translates into CASSELPTGKEQFF. The rearrangement uses TRBV2 and TRBJ2-1; 7 bases align to TRBD1. Trimming removed 2 bases from V and 10 bases from J; junction bases left unmatched: 8. Germline CDR1 is SNHLY and CDR2 is FYNNEI. The CDR3 runs 14 residues.

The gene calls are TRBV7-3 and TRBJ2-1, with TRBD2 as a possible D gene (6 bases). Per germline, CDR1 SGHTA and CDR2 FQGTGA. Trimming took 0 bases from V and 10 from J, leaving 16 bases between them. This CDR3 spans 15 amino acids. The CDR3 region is CASSLTTAGYGEQFF. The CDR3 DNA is TGTGCCAGCAGCTTAACGACTGCGGGGTACGGGGAGCAGTTCTTC.

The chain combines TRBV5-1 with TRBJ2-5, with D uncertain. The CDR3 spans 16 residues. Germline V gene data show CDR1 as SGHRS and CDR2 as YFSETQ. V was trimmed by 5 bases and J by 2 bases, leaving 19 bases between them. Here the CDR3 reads CASSLGLGQIQETQYF. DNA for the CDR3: TGCGCCAGCAGTCTGGGTCTAGGGCAGATTCAAGAGACCCAGTACTTC.

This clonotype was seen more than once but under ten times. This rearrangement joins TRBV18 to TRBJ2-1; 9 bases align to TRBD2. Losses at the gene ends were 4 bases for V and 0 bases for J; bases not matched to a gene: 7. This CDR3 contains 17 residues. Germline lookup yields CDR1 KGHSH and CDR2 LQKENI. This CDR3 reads CASSLYIAGASYNEQFF. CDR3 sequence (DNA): TGTGCCAGCTCACTCTACATAGCGGGAGCCTCCTACAATGAGCAGTTCTTC.

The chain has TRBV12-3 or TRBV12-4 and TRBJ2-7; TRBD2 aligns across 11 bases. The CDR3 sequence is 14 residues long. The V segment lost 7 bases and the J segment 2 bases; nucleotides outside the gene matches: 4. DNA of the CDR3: TGTGCCAGCAACCTAGCGGGAGGCGCCTACGAGCAGTACTTC. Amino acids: CASNLAGGAYEQYF.

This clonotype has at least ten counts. The chain's CDR3 is CASSQDWAPGAGANVLTF. CDR3 coding DNA: TGCGCCAGCAGCCAAGATTGGGCTCCAGGGGCTGGGGCCAACGTCCTGACTTTC. The V call is TRBV4-1, the J call TRBJ2-6; TRBD1 is a possible D gene (6 bases). Germline V gene data show CDR1 as MGHRA and CDR2 as YSYEKL. The CDR3 length is 18 residues. The V end lost 0 bases, the J end lost 2 bases, and 14 bases lay between the germline ends.

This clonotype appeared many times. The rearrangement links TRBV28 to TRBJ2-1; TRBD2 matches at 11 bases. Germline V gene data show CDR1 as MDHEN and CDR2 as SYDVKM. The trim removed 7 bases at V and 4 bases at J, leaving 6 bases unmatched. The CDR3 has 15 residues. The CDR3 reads CASNTASGGYNEQFF. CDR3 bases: TGTGCCAGCAATACAGCTAGCGGGGGGTACAATGAGCAGTTCTTC.

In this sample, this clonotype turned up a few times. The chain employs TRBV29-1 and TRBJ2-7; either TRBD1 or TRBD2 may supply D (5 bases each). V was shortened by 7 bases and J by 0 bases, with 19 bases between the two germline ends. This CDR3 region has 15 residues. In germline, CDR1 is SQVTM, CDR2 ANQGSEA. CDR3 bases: TGCAGCGCCTCAGAGGGACCCACCGGCTCCTACGAGCAGTACTTC. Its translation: CSASEGPTGSYEQYF.

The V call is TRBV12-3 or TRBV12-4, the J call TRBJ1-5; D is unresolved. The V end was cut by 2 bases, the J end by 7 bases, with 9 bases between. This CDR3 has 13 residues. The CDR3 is CASSLHGAQPQHF. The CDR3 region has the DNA TGTGCCAGCAGTTTACACGGAGCACAGCCCCAGCATTTT.

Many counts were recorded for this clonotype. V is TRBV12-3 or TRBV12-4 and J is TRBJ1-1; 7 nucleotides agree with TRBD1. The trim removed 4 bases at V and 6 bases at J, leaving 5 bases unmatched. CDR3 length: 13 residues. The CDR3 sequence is CASSYRGPAEAFF. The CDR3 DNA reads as TGTGCCAGCAGTTACAGGGGTCCCGCTGAAGCTTTCTTT.

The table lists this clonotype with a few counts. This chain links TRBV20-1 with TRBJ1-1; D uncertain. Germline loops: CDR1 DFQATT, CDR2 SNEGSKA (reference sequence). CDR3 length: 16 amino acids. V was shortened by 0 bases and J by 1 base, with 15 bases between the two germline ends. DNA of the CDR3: TGCAGTGCTAGAGATCTAAACCCCGGAGGGAACACTGAAGCTTTCTTT. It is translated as CSARDLNPGGNTEAFF.

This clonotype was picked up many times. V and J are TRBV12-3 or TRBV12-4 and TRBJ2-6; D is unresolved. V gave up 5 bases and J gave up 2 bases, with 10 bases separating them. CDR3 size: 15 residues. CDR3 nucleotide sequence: TGTGCCAGCAGTCGATATGGAGCTGGGGCCAACGTCCTGACTTTC. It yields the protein CASSRYGAGANVLTF.

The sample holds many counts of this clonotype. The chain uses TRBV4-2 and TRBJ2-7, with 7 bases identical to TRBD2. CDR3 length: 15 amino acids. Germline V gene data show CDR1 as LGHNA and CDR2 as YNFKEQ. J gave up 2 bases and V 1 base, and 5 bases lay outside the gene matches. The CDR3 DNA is TGTGCCAGCAGCCAAGTAACTAGCGCGCCCTACGAGCAGTACTTC. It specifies CASSQVTSAPYEQYF.

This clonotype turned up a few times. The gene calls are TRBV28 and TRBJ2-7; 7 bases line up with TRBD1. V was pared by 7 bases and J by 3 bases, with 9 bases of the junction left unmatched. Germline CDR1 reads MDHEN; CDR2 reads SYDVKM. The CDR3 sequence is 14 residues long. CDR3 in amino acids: CASIQQQGRYEQYF. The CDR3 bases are TGTGCCAGCATCCAGCAACAGGGGCGCTACGAGCAGTACTTC.

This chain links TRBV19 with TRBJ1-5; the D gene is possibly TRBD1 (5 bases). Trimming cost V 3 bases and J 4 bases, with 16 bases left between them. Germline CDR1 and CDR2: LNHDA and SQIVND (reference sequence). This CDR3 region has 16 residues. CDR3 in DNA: TGTGCCAGTAGTATGGCAGGGACGGTTCGGAATCAGCCCCAGCATTTT. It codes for CASSMAGTVRNQPQHF.

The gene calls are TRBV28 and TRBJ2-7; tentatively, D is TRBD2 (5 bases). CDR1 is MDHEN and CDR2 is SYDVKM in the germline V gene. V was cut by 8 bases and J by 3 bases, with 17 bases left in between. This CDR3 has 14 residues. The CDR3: CASLTPGKNYEQYF. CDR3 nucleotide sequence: TGTGCCAGCCTTACGCCGGGGAAAAACTACGAGCAGTACTTC. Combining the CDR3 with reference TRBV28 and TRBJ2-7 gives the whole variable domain DVKVTQSSRYLVKRTGEKVFLECVQDMDHENMFWYRQDPGLGLRLIYFSYDVKMKEKGDIPEGYSVSREKKERFSLILESASTNQTSMYLCASLTPGKNYEQYFGPGTRLTVT.